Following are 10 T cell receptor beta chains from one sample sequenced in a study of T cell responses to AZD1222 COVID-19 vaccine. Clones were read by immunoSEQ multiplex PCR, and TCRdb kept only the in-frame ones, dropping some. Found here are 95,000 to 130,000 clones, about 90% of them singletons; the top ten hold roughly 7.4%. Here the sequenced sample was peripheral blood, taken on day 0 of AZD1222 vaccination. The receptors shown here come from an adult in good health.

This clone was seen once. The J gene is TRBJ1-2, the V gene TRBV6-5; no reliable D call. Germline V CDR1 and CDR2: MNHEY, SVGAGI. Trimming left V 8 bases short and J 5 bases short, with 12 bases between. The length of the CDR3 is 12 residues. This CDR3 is CASSDGLYGYTF. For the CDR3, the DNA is TGTGCCAGCTCGGACGGCTTATATGGCTACACCTTC.

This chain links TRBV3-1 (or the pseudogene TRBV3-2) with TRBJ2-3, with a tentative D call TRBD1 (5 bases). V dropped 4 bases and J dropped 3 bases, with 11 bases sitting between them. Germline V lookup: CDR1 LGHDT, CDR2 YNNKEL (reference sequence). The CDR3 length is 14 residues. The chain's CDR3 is CASSLPGQTDTQYF. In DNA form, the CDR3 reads TGTGCCAGCAGCCTTCCAGGGCAGACAGATACGCAGTATTTT.

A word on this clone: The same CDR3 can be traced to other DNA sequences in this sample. CDR3 sequence reads: CASSERGHQETQYF. CDR3 coding DNA: TGTGCCAGCAGTGAGCGGGGGCACCAAGAGACCCAGTACTTC. The V call is TRBV25-1, the J call TRBJ2-5; perhaps TRBD2 as D (7 bases). With 3 bases removed from V and 0 bases from J, the gap between germline ends came to 8 bases. Germline V gene lookup returns CDR1 MGHDK and CDR2 SYGVNS. The CDR3 sequence is 14 residues long.

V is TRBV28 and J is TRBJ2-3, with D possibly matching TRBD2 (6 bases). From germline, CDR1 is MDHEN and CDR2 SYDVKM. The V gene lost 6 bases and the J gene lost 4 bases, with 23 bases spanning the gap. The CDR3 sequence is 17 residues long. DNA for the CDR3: TGTGCCAGCAGCTTCACGCCCAACCGTAGGGACTCAGATACGCAGTATTTT. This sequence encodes CASSFTPNRRDSDTQYF.

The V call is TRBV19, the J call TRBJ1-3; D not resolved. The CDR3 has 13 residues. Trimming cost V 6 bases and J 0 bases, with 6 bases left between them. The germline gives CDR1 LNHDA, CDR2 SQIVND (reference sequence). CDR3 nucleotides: TGTGCCAGTAGACTCCTCTCTGGAAACACCATATATTTT. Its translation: CASRLLSGNTIYF. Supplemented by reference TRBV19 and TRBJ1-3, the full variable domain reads DGGITQSPKYLFRKEGQNVTLSCEQNLNHDAMYWYRQDPGQGLRLIYYSQIVNDFQKGDIAEGYSVSREKKESFPLTVTSAQKNPTAFYLCASRLLSGNTIYFGEGSWLTVV.

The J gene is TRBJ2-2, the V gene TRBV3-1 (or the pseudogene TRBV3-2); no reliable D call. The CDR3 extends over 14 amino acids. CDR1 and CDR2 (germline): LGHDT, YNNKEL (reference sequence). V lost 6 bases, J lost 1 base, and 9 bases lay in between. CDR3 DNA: TGTGCCAGCAGTGAAGCTCGGAACACCGGGGAGCTGTTTTTT. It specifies CASSEARNTGELFF.

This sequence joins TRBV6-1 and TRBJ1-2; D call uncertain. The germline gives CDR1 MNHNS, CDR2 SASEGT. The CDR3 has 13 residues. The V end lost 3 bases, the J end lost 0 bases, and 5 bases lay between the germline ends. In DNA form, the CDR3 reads TGTGCCAGCAGTGACCCTCCTAACTATGGCTACACCTTC. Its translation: CASSDPPNYGYTF.

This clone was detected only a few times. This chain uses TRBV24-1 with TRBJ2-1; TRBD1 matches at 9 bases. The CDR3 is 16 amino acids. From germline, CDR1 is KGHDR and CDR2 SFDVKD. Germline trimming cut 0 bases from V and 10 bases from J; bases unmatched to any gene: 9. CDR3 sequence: CATSDLGTQGAEEQFF. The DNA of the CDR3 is TGTGCCACCAGTGATTTGGGTACACAGGGGGCTGAAGAGCAGTTCTTC.

CDR3 nucleotides: TGTGCCAGCAGCCTCACGGCGGGGGGCAATCAGCCCCAGCATTTT. Amino acid sequence: CASSLTAGGNQPQHF. The rearrangement links TRBV7-8 to TRBJ1-5; possibly TRBD1 for D (5 bases). CDR3 length: 15 residues. Per the germline V gene, CDR1 is SGHVS and CDR2 is FQNEAQ. The ends were cut back, 5 bases at V and 2 bases at J, with 13 bases in the middle.

CDR3 amino acids: CASSLNIGNTEAFF. The CDR3 DNA reads TGCGCCAGCAGCCTTAATATTGGAAACACTGAAGCTTTCTTT. This sequence joins TRBV4-1 and TRBJ1-1; D is undetermined. Trimming took 4 bases from V and 2 from J, leaving 11 bases between them. Per the germline V gene, CDR1 is MGHRA and CDR2 is YSYEKL. The CDR3 spans 14 residues.